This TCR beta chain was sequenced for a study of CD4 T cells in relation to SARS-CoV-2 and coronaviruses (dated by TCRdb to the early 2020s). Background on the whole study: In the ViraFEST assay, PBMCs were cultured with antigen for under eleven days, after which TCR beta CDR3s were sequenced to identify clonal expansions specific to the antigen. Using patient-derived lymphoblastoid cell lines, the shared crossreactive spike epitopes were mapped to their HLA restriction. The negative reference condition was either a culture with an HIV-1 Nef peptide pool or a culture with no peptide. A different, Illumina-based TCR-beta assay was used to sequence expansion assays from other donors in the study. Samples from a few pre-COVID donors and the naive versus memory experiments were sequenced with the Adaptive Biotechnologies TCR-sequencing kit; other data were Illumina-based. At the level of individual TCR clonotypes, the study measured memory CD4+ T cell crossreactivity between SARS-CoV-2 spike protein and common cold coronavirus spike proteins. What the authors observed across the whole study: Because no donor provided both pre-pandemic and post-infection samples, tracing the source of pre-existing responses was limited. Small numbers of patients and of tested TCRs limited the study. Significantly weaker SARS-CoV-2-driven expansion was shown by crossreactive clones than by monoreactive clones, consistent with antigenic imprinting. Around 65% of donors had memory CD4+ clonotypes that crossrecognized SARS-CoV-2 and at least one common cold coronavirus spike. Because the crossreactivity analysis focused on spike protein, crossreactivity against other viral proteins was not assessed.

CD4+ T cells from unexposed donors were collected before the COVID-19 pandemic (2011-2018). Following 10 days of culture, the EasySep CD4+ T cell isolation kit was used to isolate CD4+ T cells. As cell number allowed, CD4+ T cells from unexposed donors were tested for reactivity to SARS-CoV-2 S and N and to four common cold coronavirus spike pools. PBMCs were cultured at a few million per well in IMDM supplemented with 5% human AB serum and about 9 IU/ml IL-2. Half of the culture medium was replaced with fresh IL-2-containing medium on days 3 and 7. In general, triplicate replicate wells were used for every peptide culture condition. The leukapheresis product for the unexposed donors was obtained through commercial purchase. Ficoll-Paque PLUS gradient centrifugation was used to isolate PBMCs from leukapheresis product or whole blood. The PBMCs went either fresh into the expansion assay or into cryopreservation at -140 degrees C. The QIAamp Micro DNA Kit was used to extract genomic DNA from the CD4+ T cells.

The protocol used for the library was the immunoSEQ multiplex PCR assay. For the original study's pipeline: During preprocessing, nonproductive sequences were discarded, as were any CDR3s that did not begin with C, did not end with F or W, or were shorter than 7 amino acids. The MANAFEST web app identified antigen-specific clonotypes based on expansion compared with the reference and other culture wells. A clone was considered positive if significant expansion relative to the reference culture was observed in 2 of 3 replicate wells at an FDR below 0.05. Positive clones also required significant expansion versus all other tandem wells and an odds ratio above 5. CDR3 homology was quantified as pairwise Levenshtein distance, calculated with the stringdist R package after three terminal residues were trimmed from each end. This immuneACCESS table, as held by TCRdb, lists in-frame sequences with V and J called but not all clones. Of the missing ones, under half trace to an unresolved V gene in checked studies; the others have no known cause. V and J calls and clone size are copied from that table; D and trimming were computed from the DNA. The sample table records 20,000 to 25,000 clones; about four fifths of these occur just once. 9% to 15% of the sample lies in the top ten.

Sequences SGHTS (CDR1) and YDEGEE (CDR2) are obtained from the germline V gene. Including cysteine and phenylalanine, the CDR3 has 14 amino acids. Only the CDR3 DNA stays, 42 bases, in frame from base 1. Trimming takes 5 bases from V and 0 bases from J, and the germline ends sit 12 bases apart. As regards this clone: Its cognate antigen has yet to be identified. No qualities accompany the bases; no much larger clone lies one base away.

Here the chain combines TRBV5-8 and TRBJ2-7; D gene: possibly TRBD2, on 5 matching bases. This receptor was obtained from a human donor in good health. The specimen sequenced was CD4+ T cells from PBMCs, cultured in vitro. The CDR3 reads CASRPRDYSYEQYF. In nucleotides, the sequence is TGTGCCAGCAGGCCCCGAGACTACTCCTACGAGCAGTACTTC.